One sample yielded the 6 T cell receptor beta chains listed below, sequenced in a study of metastatic and nonmetastatic thyroid tumors. TCRdb reprocessed the PCR reads via MiXCR. Seen here are about 24,000 clones, around an eighth observed once, and the top ten hold 14%. No treatment of any kind had been given to any patient before thyroid surgery. The specimen sequenced was blood. These receptors were collected from a female donor with papillary thyroid cancer or a benign thyroid nodule (not recorded which). Some clones in this sample may be carry-over from other donors' samples.

This clone was detected ten times or more. Other DNA sequences from this sample encode an identical CDR3 as well. The V gene is TRBV28, the J gene TRBJ2-3; tentative D call: TRBD1 (6 bases). Germline V gives CDR1 MDHEN, CDR2 SYDVKM. The CDR3 contains 14 residues. Trimming shortened V by 5 bases and J by 0 bases, and 9 bases separated the two germline ends. CDR3 sequence: CASSLGQSTDTQYF. The CDR3 DNA is TGTGCCAGCAGTCTCGGACAGAGCACAGATACGCAGTATTTT.

This rearrangement joins TRBV5-1 to TRBJ1-2, with 10 nucleotides matching TRBD1. Trimming took 2 bases from V and 2 from J; bases not matched to a gene: 9. Germline loops: CDR1 SGHRS, CDR2 YFSETQ. The CDR3 has 17 amino acids. CDR3 protein: CASSFPGQGLTNYGYTF. CDR3 sequence (DNA): TGCGCCAGCAGCTTCCCGGGACAGGGGTTAACGAACTATGGCTACACCTTC.

The V gene is TRBV30, the J gene TRBJ1-6, with D uncertain. This CDR3 region has 15 residues. Germline V lookup: CDR1 GTSNPN, CDR2 SVGIG (reference sequence). The V and J ends lost 5 bases and 7 bases respectively, with 18 bases between them. The CDR3, as DNA: TGTGCCTGGGACGGTGGTGGCGGCCAGAATTCACCCCTCCACTTT. Residues: CAWDGGGGQNSPLHF.

The genes are TRBV20-1 and TRBJ2-3; 7 bases match TRBD2. This CDR3 region has 14 residues. The germline gives CDR1 DFQATT, CDR2 SNEGSKA (reference sequence). J lost 3 bases, V lost 5 bases, and 8 bases had no gene match. In DNA, the CDR3 is TGCAGTGCTGCACGGGAGGATGGAACAGATACGCAGTATTTT. Protein sequence: CSAAREDGTDTQYF.

By share of the sample, this clone is medium-sized. Other DNA variants within this sample encode the same CDR3. The gene calls are TRBV28 and TRBJ2-2, with 7 bases fitting TRBD1. Germline CDR1 and CDR2: MDHEN and SYDVKM. This CDR3 is built from 13 residues. V was pared by 4 bases and J by 5 bases, with 1 base of the junction left unmatched. The CDR3 DNA follows: TGTGCCAGCAGTTACAGGGGAACCGGGGAGCTGTTTTTT. Residues: CASSYRGTGELFF.

Many counts were recorded for this clone. The V call is TRBV6-1, the J call TRBJ2-1; no definite D call. Trimming pared 2 bases from V and 3 bases from J, leaving 11 bases between. The CDR3 extends over 15 amino acids. Per germline, CDR1 MNHNS and CDR2 SASEGT. The CDR3: CASSEQQLYYNEQFF. The CDR3 DNA reads as TGTGCCAGCAGTGAACAACAACTATACTACAATGAGCAGTTCTTC.